The 10 T cell receptor beta chains reported below all come from one sample, sequenced in a study of patients and donors after allogeneic stem cell transplantation. TCRdb re-called the RT-PCR reads with MiXCR, one entry per CDR3 protein. The data hold about 960,000 distinct CDR3 sequences, with approximately 19% observed a single time. What was sequenced was blood, either unsorted or a sorted T cell fraction (not recorded which). These receptors came from a human donor who was either an allogeneic HSCT recipient or a stem cell or donor lymphocyte infusion donor (not recorded which). It is not recorded whose cells these are; they may come from a transplant donor.

There are many counts of this clonotype. V gene TRBV12-3 or TRBV12-4 combines with J gene TRBJ2-3; D perhaps matches TRBD2 (5 bases). The CDR3 runs to 14 residues. Trimming shortened V by 2 bases and J by 4 bases, and 10 bases separated the two germline ends. CDR3 protein: CASSLQWGADTQYF. In DNA, the CDR3 is TGTGCCAGCAGTTTACAGTGGGGAGCAGATACGCAGTATTTT.

This clonotype was counted a few times. The chain combines TRBV20-1 with TRBJ2-7; 7 bases fit TRBD2. CDR1 is DFQATT, CDR2 SNEGSKA, per germline (reference sequence). Trimming at V came to 5 bases and at J to 2 bases, leaving 9 bases not matched to a gene. The length of the CDR3 is 14 residues. CDR3 in DNA: TGCAGTGCTTACGCCGAGCGGGGTACCTACGAGCAGTACTTC. It specifies CSAYAERGTYEQYF.

V is TRBV4-3 and J is TRBJ1-5; 9 bases align to TRBD1. The germline V gene has CDR1 LGHNA and CDR2 YSLEER. J lost 4 bases, V lost 4 bases, and 5 bases had no gene match. The CDR3 length is 15 residues. CDR3 bases: TGCGCCAGCAGCCGAGTGACAGGGGGAAATCAGCCCCAGCATTTT. Protein sequence: CASSRVTGGNQPQHF.

The CDR3: CASSSTRFGDKNIQYF. The CDR3 region has the DNA TGTGCCAGCAGCTCTACTAGATTTGGTGACAAAAACATTCAGTACTTC. The chain couples TRBV7-2 to TRBJ2-4; tentative D call: TRBD2 (5 bases). Germline CDR1 is SGHTA and CDR2 is FQGNSA. Deletions cut 4 bases from V and 3 bases from J, with 16 bases between. CDR3 length equals 16 residues.

This clonotype was picked up a small number of times. The chain uses TRBV20-1 and TRBJ2-7, with D unresolved. Germline CDR1 and CDR2: DFQATT and SNEGSKA (reference sequence). V was cut by 1 base and J by 3 bases, with 7 bases left in between. The CDR3 covers 12 residues. CDR3 residues: CSARALIYEQYF. Here the CDR3 DNA reads TGCAGTGCTAGAGCCCTGATCTACGAGCAGTACTTC.

This clonotype showed up many times. The DNA of the CDR3 is TGTGCCAGCAGCTTGGCTCACAGCTACGAGCAGTACTTC. Translation: CASSLAHSYEQYF. This chain connects TRBV5-6 to TRBJ2-7; D ambiguous. The CDR3 covers 13 residues. Between the trimmed V and J ends, which lost 0 bases and 3 bases, there was a span of 7 bases. The germline V gene has CDR1 SGHDT and CDR2 YYEEEE.

The chain recombines TRBV21-1 with TRBJ1-4; whether TRBD1, the table's D call, matches the DNA was not checked. TRBV21-1 is termed a pseudogene. The CDR3 length is 17 residues. The DNA for the CDR3 is TGTGCCAGCAGCCCCCCCGGGCACAGGAGTTCTAATGAAAAACTGTTTTTT. Translated, it gives CASSPPGHRSSNEKLFF.

The chain uses TRBV20-1 and TRBJ2-1; the match to TRBD2 covers 9 bases. CDR3 length equals 16 residues. Germline V gene data show CDR1 as DFQATT and CDR2 as SNEGSKA (reference sequence). Germline trimming cut 0 bases from V and 0 bases from J; bases unmatched to any gene: 3. CDR3 sequence (DNA): TGCAGTGCTAGAGACCTAGCGGGGATCTCCTACAATGAGCAGTTCTTC. This translates into CSARDLAGISYNEQFF.

The rearrangement joins TRBV9 to TRBJ1-6, with unresolved D. Germline V gene lookup returns CDR1 SGDLS and CDR2 YYNGEE. The CDR3 totals 15 residues. The V end lost 4 bases, the J end lost 7 bases, and 15 bases lay between the germline ends. This CDR3 is CASSPPLGTNSPLHF. CDR3 in DNA: TGTGCCAGCAGCCCGCCCCTAGGCACAAATTCACCCCTCCACTTT.

The chain has TRBV29-1 and TRBJ2-7; D ambiguous. Germline V gene lookup returns CDR1 SQVTM and CDR2 ANQGSEA. Between the trimmed V and J ends, which lost 6 bases and 7 bases, there was a span of 19 bases. CDR3 length equals 13 residues. The CDR3 sequence is CSVVLGGLGEQYF. The CDR3 DNA sequence: TGCAGCGTGGTTTTAGGTGGATTGGGGGAGCAGTACTTC.